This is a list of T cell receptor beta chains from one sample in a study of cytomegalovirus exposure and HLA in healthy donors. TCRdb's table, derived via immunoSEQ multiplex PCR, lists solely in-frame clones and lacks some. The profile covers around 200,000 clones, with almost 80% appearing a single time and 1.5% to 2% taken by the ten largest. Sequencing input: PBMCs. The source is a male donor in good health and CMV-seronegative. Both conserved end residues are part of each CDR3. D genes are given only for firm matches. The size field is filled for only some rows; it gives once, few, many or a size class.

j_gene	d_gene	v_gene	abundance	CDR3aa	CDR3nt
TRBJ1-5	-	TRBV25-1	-	CASKGPGDQPQHF	TGTGCCAGCAAGGGTCCGGGGGATCAGCCCCAGCATTTT
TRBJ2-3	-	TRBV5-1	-	CASSSQGSDTQYF	TGCGCCAGCAGCTCGCAGGGGTCAGATACGCAGTATTTT
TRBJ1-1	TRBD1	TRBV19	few	CASSGGQSNTEAFF	TGTGCCAGTAGTGGGGGACAGTCCAACACTGAAGCTTTCTTT
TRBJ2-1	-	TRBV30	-	CAWSRGGAYNEQFF	TGTGCCTGGAGTAGGGGGGGGGCCTACAATGAGCAGTTCTTC
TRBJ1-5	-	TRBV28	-	CASSSPLAGLSVSRQPQHF	TGTGCCAGCAGTTCCCCCCTGGCGGGGTTGTCAGTGTCAAGACAGCCCCAGCATTTT
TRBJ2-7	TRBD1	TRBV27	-	CASSDTGGASYEQYF	TGTGCCAGCAGTGATACAGGGGGCGCCTCCTACGAGCAGTACTTC
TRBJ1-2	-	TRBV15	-	CATSRVTAGDYGYTF	TGTGCCACCAGCAGAGTTACGGCGGGAGACTATGGCTACACCTTC
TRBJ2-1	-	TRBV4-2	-	CASSQDGETEQFF	TGTGCCAGCAGCCAAGATGGGGAGACTGAGCAGTTCTTC
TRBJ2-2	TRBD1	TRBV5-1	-	CATGTGNTGELFF	TGCGCCACTGGGACAGGGAACACCGGGGAGCTGTTTTTT
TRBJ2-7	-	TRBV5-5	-	CASSLRQGSHEQYF	TGTGCCAGCAGCTTGAGGCAGGGGTCCCACGAGCAGTACTTC
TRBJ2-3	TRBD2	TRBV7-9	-	CASSPGGALTQYF	TGTGCCAGCAGCCCCGGGGGGGCATTGACGCAGTATTTT
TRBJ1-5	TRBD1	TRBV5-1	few	CASSLQGLSNQPQHF	TGCGCCAGCAGCCTACAGGGGTTAAGTAATCAGCCCCAGCATTTT
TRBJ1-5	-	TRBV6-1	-	CASSETGYSNQPQHF	TGTGCCAGCAGTGAAACAGGGTATAGTAATCAGCCCCAGCATTTT
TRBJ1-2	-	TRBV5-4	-	CASSFAMQGSGYTF	TGTGCCAGCAGCTTTGCCATGCAGGGCTCGGGCTACACCTTC
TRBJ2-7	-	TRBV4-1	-	CASSQALGAVFSYEQYF	TGCGCCAGCAGCCAAGCCTTGGGGGCGGTCTTCTCCTACGAGCAGTACTTC
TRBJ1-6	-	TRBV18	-	CASSPSPAGESSYNSPLHF	TGTGCCAGCTCACCGAGTCCCGCAGGGGAAAGCTCCTATAATTCACCCCTCCACTTT
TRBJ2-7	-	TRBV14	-	CASSQNYRQPYEQYF	TGTGCCAGCAGCCAGAATTATAGACAGCCCTACGAGCAGTACTTC
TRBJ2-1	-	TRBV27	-	CASSFRAGKWFF	TGTGCCAGCAGTTTTAGGGCAGGGAAATGGTTCTTC
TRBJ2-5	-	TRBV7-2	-	CASSSHGTQQETQYF	TGTGCCAGCAGCTCCCACGGGACACAACAAGAGACCCAGTACTTC
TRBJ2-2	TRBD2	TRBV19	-	CASTPLGTSGTGELFF	TGTGCCAGTACCCCACTGGGGACTAGCGGAACCGGGGAGCTGTTTTTT
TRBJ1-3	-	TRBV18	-	CASSRNTDSGNTIYF	TGTGCCAGCTCACGTAATACAGACTCTGGAAACACCATATATTTT
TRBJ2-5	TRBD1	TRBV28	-	CASTLVGTEETQYF	TGTGCCAGCACCCTAGTAGGGACAGAGGAGACCCAGTACTTC
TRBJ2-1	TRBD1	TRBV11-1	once	CASSFETGTEQFF	TGTGCCAGCAGCTTTGAGACAGGGACTGAGCAGTTCTTC
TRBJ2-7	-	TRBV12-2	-	CASRFLNFGLADSYEQYF	TGTGCAAGTCGCTTCCTCAACTTCGGACTAGCGGACTCCTACGAGCAGTACTTC
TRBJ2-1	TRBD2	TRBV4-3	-	CASSQTTSGGLLSSYNEQFF	TGCGCCAGCAGCCAAACGACTAGCGGGGGTTTGTTGAGCTCCTACAATGAGCAGTTCTTC
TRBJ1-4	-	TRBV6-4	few	CASVGLGCATNEKLFF	TGTGCCAGCGTGGGGCTAGGTTGTGCAACTAATGAAAAACTGTTTTTT
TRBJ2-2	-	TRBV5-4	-	CASREPNTGELFF	TGTGCCAGCAGAGAGCCGAACACCGGGGAGCTGTTTTTT
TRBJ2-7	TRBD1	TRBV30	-	CAWRVSGQGTHEQYF	TGTGCCTGGAGAGTGTCGGGACAGGGAACCCACGAGCAGTACTTC
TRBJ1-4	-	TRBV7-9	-	CASRPTGKEHEKLFF	TGTGCCAGCAGACCTACAGGGAAGGAGCATGAAAAACTGTTTTTT
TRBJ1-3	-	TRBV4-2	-	CASSLGRTVSGNTIYF	TGTGCCAGCAGCCTGGGCCGAACAGTCTCTGGAAACACCATATATTTT
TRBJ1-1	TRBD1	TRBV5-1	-	CASSLMGQQNTEAFF	TGCGCCAGCAGCTTGATGGGACAGCAGAACACTGAAGCTTTCTTT
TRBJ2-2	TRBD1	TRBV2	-	CASSELGTANTGELFF	TGTGCCAGCAGTGAATTGGGGACAGCGAACACCGGGGAGCTGTTTTTT
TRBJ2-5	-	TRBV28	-	CASMGGSAGETQYF	TGTGCCAGCATGGGTGGTAGCGCGGGAGAGACCCAGTACTTC
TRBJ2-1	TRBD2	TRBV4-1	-	CASSMGLADNEQFF	TGCGCCAGCAGCATGGGACTAGCGGACAATGAGCAGTTCTTC
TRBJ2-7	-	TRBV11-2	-	CASSLVGSGRSYEQYF	TGTGCCAGCAGCTTAGTTGGTAGCGGACGCTCCTACGAGCAGTACTTC
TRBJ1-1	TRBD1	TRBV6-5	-	CASSSGTGYLFAEAFF	TGTGCCAGCAGTTCCGGGACAGGGTATCTATTCGCTGAAGCTTTCTTT
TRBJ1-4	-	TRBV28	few	CASATLGDANEKLFF	TGTGCCAGCGCTACCTTGGGCGATGCTAATGAAAAACTGTTTTTT
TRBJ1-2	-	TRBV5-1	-	CASSPDSGHYGYTF	TGCGCCAGCAGCCCGGACAGTGGCCACTATGGCTACACCTTC
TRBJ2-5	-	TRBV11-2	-	CASTGGIETQYF	TGTGCCAGCACCGGAGGGATAGAGACCCAGTACTTC
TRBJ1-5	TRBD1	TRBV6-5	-	CASSSQGARNQPQHF	TGTGCCAGCAGTTCACAGGGGGCGCGCAATCAGCCCCAGCATTTT
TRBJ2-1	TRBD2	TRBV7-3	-	CASSLGPGLAGNEQFF	TGTGCCAGCAGCTTAGGCCCGGGACTAGCTGGCAATGAGCAGTTCTTC
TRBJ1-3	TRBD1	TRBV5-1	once	CASHRTGDISGNTIYF	TGCGCCAGCCACAGGACAGGGGACATCTCTGGAAACACCATATATTTT
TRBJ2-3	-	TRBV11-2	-	CASSLGIIRDTQYF	TGTGCCAGCAGCTTAGGTATTATCAGAGATACGCAGTATTTT
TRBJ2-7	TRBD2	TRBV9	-	CASSPRGGHEQYF	TGTGCCAGCAGCCCCCGGGGGGGCCACGAGCAGTACTTC
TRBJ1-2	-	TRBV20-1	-	CSAQGNYGYTF	TGCAGTGCTCAGGGGAACTATGGCTACACCTTC
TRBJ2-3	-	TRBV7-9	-	CASSANTDTQYF	TGTGCCAGCAGCGCTAACACAGATACGCAGTATTTT
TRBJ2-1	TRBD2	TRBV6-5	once	CASSYSSGRAPREQFF	TGTGCCAGCAGTTATTCAAGCGGGAGGGCTCCTCGTGAGCAGTTCTTC
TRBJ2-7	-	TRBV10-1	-	CASSESGASSYEQYF	TGCGCCAGCAGTGAGTCAGGGGCGAGCTCCTACGAGCAGTACTTC
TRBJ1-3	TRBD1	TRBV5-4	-	CASSLPDRETGNTIYF	TGTGCCAGCAGCCTCCCCGACAGGGAGACTGGAAACACCATATATTTT
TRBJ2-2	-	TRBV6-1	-	CASSMGHTNTGELFF	TGTGCCAGCAGTATGGGGCACACGAACACCGGGGAGCTGTTTTTT
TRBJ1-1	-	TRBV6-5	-	CASSRGDTEAFF	TGTGCCAGCAGCCGGGGAGACACTGAAGCTTTCTTT
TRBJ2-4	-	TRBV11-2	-	CASSSLEYRLAKNIQYF	TGTGCCAGCAGCTCGTTAGAATATCGATTAGCCAAAAACATTCAGTACTTC
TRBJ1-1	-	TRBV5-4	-	CASSPPRGINTEAFF	TGTGCCAGCAGCCCTCCCAGGGGCATAAACACTGAAGCTTTCTTT